The TCR beta chain described here comes from a study of CD8 T cells in ankylosing spondylitis. Study observations and caveats: Matched ankylosing spondylitis synovial fluid reportedly showed significant enrichment of disease-linked clones.

This clonotype was found once. Antigen specificity is unknown. Germline is not matched at one junction end, which may reflect a read error. Quantitative 5'-RACE with molecular barcodes produced the TCR beta libraries. MiXCR, run by TCRdb on the 5' RACE reads, gives a single entry per CDR3 protein. Of roughly 35,000 distinct CDR3 sequences listed, approximately 11% are singletons. Germline CDR1 is WSHSY and CDR2 is SAAADI. CDR3 length: 14 residues. The sample consisted of synovial fluid, either unsorted or a sorted T cell fraction (not recorded which). The chain joins TRBV10-2 to TRBJ2-1; D unresolved. The sequence derives from a male donor with ankylosing spondylitis. CDR3 sequence: CASSVARSDNEQSF. CDR3 DNA sequence: TGCGCCAGCAGTGTTGCTAGATCTGACAATGAGCAGTCCTTC.